This TCR beta chain was identified in a study of cytomegalovirus exposure and HLA in healthy donors. General study results and limits: Some TCR beta chains (more than 150 of them) were listed as cytomegalovirus-associated. Common viral pathogens were later found to be apparently linked to several of the most significant clusters.

Comments on this clone: Its specificity is unknown.

A multiplex PCR was run with 60 Vbeta primers and 13 Jbeta primers. Profiling relied on immunoSEQ multiplex PCR, and the TCRdb table lists in-frame clones only, not all of them. The table records about 130,000 clones, 74% of them present only once. Sample: PBMCs. This receptor was taken from a middle-aged man in good health and CMV-seropositive.

The CDR3 nucleotides are TGTGCCAGCAGCTACGGGACAGCCATGGAGACCCAGTACTTC. Translated, it gives CASSYGTAMETQYF. The chain links TRBV7-8 to TRBJ2-5, with 7 bases fitting TRBD1. V lost 4 bases to trimming and J lost 5 bases; unmatched junction nucleotides: 7. The CDR3 length is 14 residues. Germline assignment: CDR1 SGHVS and CDR2 FQNEAQ.